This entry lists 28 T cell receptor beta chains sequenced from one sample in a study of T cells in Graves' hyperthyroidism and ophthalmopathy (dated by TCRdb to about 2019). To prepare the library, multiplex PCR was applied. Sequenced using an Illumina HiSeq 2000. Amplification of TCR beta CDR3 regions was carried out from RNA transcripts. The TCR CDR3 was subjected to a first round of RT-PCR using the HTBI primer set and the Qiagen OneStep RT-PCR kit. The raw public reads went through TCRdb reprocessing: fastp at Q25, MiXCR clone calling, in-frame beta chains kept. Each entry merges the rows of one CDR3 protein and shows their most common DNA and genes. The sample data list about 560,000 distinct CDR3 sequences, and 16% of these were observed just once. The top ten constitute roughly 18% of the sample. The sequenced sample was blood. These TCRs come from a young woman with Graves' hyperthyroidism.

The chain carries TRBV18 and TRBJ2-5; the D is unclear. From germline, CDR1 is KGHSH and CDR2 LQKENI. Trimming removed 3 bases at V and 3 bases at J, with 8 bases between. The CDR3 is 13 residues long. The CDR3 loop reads CASSPPGKETQYF. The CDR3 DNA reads TGTGCCAGCTCACCCCCCGGAAAAGAGACCCAGTACTTC.

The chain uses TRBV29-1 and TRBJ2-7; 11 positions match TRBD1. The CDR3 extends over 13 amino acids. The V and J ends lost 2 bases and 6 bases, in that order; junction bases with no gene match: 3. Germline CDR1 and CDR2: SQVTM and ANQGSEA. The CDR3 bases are TGCAGCGTTGAACGGACAGGGGGCGGCGAGCAGTACTTC. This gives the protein CSVERTGGGEQYF.

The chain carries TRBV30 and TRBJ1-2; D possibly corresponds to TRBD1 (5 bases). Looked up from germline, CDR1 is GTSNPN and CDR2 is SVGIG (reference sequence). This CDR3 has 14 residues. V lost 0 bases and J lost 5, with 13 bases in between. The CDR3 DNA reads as TGTGCCTGGAGTGTACTTGGGACCGCTTATGGCTACACCTTC. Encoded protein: CAWSVLGTAYGYTF.

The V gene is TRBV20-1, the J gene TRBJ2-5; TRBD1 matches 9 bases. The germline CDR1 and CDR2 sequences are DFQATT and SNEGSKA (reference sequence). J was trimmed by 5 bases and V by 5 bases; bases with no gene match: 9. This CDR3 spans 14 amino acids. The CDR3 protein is CSASRRDRAETQYF. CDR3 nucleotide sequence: TGCAGTGCTTCACGAAGGGACAGGGCGGAGACCCAGTACTTC.

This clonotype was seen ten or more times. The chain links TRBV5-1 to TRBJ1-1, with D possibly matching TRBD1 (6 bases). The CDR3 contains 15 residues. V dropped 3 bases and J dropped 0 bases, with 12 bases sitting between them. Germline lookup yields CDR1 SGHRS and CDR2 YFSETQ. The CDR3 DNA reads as TGCGCCAGCAGCTACAGGGACCCAGTGAACACTGAAGCTTTCTTT. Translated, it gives CASSYRDPVNTEAFF.

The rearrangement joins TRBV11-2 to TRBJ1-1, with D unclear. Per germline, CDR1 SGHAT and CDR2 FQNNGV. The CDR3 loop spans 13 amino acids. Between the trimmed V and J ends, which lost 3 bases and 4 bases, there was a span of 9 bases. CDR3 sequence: CASSFHGSTEAFF. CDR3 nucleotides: TGTGCCAGCAGCTTCCACGGCAGCACTGAAGCTTTCTTT.

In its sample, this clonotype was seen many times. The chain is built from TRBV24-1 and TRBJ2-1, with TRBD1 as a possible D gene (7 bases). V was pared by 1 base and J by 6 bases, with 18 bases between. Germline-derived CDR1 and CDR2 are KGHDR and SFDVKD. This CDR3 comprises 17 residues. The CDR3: CATSDFQRGTAFNEQFF. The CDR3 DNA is TGTGCCACCAGTGATTTCCAACGCGGGACAGCCTTCAATGAGCAGTTCTTC.

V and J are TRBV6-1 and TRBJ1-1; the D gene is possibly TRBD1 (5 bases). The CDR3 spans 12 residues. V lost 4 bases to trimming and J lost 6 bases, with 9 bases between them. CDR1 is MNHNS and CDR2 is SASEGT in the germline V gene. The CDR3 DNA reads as TGTGCCAGCAGTGTCCGGGGGTCTGAAGCTTTCTTT. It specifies CASSVRGSEAFF.

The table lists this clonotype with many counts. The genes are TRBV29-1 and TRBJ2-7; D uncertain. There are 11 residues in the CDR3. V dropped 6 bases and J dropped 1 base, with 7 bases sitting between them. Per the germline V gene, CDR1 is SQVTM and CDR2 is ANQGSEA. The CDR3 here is CSVETSYEQYF. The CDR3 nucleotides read TGCAGCGTCGAAACATCCTACGAGCAGTACTTC.

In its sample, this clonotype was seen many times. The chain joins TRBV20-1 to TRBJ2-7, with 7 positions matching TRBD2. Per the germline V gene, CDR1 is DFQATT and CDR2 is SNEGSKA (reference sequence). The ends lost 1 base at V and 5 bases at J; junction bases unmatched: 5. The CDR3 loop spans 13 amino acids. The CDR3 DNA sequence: TGCAGTGCTAGAGGGGGGGGGATCGACGAGCAGTACTTC. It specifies CSARGGGIDEQYF.

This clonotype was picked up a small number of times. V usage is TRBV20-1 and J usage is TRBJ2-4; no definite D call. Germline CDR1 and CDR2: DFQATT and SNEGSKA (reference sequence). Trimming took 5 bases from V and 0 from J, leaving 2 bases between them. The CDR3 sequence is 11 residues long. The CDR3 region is CSALAKNIQYF. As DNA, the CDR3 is TGCAGTGCTTTAGCCAAAAACATTCAGTACTTC.

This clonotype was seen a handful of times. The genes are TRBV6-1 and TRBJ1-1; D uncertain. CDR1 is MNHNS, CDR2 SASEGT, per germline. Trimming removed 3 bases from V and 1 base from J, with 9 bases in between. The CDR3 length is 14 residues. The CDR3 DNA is TGTGCCAGCAGTGATGCACCCTGGAACACTGAAGCTTTCTTT. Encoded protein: CASSDAPWNTEAFF.

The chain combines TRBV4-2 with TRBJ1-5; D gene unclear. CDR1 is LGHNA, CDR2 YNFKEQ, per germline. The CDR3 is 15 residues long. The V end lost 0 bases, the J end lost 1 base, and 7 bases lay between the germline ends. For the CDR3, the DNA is TGTGCCAGCAGCCAAGATGACCACAGCAATCAGCCCCAGCATTTT. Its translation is CASSQDDHSNQPQHF.

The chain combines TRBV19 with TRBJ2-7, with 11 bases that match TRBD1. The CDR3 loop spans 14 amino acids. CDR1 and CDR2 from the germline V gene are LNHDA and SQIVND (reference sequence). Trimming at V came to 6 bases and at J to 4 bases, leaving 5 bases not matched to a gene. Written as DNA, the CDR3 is TGTGCCAGTAGGAAGGGACAGGGGGAATACGAGCAGTACTTC. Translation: CASRKGQGEYEQYF.

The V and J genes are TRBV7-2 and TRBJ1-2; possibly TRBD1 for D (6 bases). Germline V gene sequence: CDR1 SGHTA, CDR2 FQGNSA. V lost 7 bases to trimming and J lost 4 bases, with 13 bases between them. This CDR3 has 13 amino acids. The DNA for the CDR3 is TGTGCCAGCAACCTACAGGGAACCTATGGCTACACCTTC. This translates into CASNLQGTYGYTF.

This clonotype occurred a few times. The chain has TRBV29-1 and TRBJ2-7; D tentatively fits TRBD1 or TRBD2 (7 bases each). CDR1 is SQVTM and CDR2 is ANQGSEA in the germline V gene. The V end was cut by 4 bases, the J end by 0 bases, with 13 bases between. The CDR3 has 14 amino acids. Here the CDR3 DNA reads TGCAGCGTTGGGGGCAGGGGGGGCTCCTACGAGCAGTACTTC. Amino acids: CSVGGRGGSYEQYF.

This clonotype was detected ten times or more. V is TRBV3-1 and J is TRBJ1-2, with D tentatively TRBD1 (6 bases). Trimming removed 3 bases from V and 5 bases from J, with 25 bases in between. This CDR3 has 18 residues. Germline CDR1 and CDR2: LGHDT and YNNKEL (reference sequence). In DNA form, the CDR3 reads TGTGCCAGCAGCCACGGGTGGGGGCAGATCCGTCAGACGTATGGCTACACCTTC. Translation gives CASSHGWGQIRQTYGYTF.

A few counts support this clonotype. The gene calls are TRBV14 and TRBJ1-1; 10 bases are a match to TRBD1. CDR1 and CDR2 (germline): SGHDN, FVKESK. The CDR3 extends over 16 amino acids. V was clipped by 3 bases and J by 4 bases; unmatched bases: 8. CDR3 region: CASSQEDRDRGTEAFF. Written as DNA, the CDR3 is TGTGCCAGCAGCCAGGAGGACCGGGACAGGGGCACTGAAGCTTTCTTT.

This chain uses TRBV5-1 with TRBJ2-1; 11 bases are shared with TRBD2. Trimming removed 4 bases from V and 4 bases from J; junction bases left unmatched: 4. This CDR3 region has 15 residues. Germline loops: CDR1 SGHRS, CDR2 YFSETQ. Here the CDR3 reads CASSQGLAEYNEQFF. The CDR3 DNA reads TGCGCCAGCAGCCAGGGACTAGCGGAATACAATGAGCAGTTCTTC.

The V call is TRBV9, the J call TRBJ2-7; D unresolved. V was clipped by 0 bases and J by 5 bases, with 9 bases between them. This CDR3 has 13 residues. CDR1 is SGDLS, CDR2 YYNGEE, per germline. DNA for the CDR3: TGTGCCAGCAGCGTAGATCTGGGAAACGAGCAGTACTTC. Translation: CASSVDLGNEQYF.

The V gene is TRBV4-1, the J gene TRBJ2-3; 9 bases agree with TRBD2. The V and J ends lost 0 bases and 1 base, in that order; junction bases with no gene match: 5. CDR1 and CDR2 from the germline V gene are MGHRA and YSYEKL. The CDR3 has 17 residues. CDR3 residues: CASSQDRTSARTDTQYF. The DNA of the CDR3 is TGCGCCAGCAGCCAAGATCGGACTAGCGCTCGCACAGATACGCAGTATTTT.

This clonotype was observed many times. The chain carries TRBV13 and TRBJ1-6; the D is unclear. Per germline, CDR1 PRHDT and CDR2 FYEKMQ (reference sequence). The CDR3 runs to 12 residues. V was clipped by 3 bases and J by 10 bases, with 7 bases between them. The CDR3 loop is CASSLVESPLHF. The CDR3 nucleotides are TGTGCCAGCAGCTTGGTGGAGTCACCCCTCCACTTT.

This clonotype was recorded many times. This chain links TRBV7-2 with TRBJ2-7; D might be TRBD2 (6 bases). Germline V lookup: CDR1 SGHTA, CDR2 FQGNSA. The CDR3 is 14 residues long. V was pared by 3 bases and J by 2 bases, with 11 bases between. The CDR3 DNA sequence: TGTGCCAGCAGCTTTGCGGGACCCACCTACGAGCAGTACTTC. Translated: CASSFAGPTYEQYF.

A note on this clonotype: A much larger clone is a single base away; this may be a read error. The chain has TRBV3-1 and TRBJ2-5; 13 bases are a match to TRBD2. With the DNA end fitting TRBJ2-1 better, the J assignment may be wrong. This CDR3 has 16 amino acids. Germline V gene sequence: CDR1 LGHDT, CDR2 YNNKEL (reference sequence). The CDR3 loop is CASTTTSGGYQETQFF. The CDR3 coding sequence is TGTGCCAGCACCACGACTAGCGGGGGGTACCAAGAGACCCAGTTCTTC.

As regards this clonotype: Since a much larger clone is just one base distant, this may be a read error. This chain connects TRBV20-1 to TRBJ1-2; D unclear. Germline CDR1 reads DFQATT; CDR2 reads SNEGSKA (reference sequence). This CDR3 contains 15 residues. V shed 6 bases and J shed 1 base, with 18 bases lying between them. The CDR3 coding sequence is TGCAGTGCCAGTGTGGCCCGGGGAGATAACTATGGCTACACCTTC. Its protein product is CSASVARGDNYGYTF.

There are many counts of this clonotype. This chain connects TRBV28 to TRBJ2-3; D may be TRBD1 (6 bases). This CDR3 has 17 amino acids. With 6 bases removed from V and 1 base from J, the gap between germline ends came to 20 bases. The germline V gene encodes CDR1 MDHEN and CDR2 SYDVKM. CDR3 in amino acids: CASSRTGLSGGTDTQYF. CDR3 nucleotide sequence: TGTGCCAGCAGCCGAACAGGGCTCTCCGGGGGCACAGATACGCAGTATTTT.

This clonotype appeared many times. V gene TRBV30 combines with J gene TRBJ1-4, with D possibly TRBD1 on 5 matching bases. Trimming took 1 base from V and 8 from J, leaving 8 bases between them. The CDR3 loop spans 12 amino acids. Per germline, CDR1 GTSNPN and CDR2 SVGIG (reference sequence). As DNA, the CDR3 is TGTGCCTGGAGTGCAGGGTACGAAAAACTGTTTTTT. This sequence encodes CAWSAGYEKLFF.

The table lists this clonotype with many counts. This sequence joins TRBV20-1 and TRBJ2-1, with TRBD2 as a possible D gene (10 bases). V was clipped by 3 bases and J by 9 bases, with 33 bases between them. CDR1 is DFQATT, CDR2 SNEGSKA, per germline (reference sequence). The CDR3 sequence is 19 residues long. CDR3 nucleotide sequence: TGCAGTGCTAGGGGGACGGGACAGGGTACAGAGCGGGAGGGGGGTGAGCAGTTCTTC. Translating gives CSARGTGQGTEREGGEQFF.